Listed below are T cell receptor beta chains from one sample, sequenced in a study of cytomegalovirus exposure and HLA in healthy donors. Method: immunoSEQ multiplex PCR; TCRdb's copy keeps in-frame clones and lacks some. The sample shows around 120,000 clones, about 79% of them seen only once. Material for sequencing was PBMCs. Receptors originate from a man between 18 and 35 years old in good health and CMV-seronegative. CDR3s include the opening cysteine and the closing phenylalanine or tryptophan. A D gene is named only where the DNA matches it firmly. Expanded clones get a size class; other rows say once, few or many, or leave the size out.

V gene	D gene	clone size	J gene	CDR3 DNA	CDR3 protein
TRBV7-9	TRBD2	NA	TRBJ2-1	TGTGCCAGCACTCTCGGACTAGTCGAGGAGCAGTTCTTC	CASTLGLVEEQFF
TRBV7-8	NA	once	TRBJ1-4	TGTGCTAGCCTGAGCCGAGATAATGAAAAACTGTTTTTT	CASLSRDNEKLFF
TRBV6-5	TRBD2	NA	TRBJ2-1	TGTGCCAGCAGTTACCAACTAGCGGGAGTCGTCAATGAGCAGTTCTTC	CASSYQLAGVVNEQFF
TRBV6-4	NA	NA	TRBJ1-1	TGTGCCAGCAGTTTCCCGGGACACGGGCTTACTTTCTTT	CASSFPGHGLTFF
TRBV30	NA	NA	TRBJ2-5	TGTGCCTGGAGTGCCGCCTCGGGGAGGCCGGGAGAGACCCAGTACTTC	CAWSAASGRPGETQYF
TRBV19	NA	NA	TRBJ1-6	TGTGCCAGTAGTCCCATGCTAAGGGGGTCTGTCAATTCACCCCTCCACTTT	CASSPMLRGSVNSPLHF
TRBV5-6	NA	few	TRBJ2-7	TGTGCCAGCGGGTTAGGGACATCGTCCTACGAGCAGTACTTC	CASGLGTSSYEQYF
TRBV5-4	TRBD2	NA	TRBJ2-1	TGTGCCAGCAGCTTATTCAGTACGGGAGGGAGCTCCTACAATGAGCAGTTCTTC	CASSLFSTGGSSYNEQFF
TRBV6-5	TRBD2	NA	TRBJ2-7	TGTGCCAGCAGTCGAAGTATAGCGGGAGGATACGAGCAGTACTTC	CASSRSIAGGYEQYF
TRBV9	NA	NA	TRBJ1-6	TGTGCCAGCAGCGCCGACTTTAGACAGAACCGAAATTCACCCCTCCACTTT	CASSADFRQNRNSPLHF
TRBV5-6	TRBD1	NA	TRBJ1-2	TGTGCCAGCAGCCAGACAGGGGGCGCCTACTATGGCTACACCTTC	CASSQTGGAYYGYTF
TRBV7-7	TRBD1	NA	TRBJ2-1	TGTGCTAGCAGCTTAGTCCGACGCACTTGGGACAGGGGAACAGATCCTGACAATGAGCAGTTCTTC	CASSLVRRTWDRGTDPDNEQFF
TRBV25-1	TRBD1	NA	TRBJ2-2	TGTGCCAGCAGTGGTCAGGGGGTATGGACCGGGGAGCTGTTTTTT	CASSGQGVWTGELFF
TRBV11-1	NA	NA	TRBJ1-1	TGTGCCAGCAGCTTAGCCTCCGCTTCGCGCGTCGTTTTCTTT	CASSLASASRVVFF
TRBV10-1	NA	once	TRBJ2-2	TGCGCCAGCAGTAGACTACCGGGAGCGGTTACCGGGGAGCTGTTTTTT	CASSRLPGAVTGELFF
TRBV5-5	NA	NA	TRBJ2-2	TGTGCCAGCAGCTTGTTGGTAGCCTTCACCGGGGAGCTGTTTTTT	CASSLLVAFTGELFF
TRBV11-2	TRBD1	NA	TRBJ2-1	TGTGCCAGCAGCCGTAGGACAGGGCAAGACAATGAGCAGTTCTTC	CASSRRTGQDNEQFF
TRBV6-5	NA	once	TRBJ1-4	TGTGCCAGCAGTTACTCCTCGGAAAAACTGTTTTTT	CASSYSSEKLFF
TRBV19	NA	NA	TRBJ2-2	TGTGCCAGTAGCATCTCCCGGGTGACAGGGAACACCGGGGAGCTGTTTTTT	CASSISRVTGNTGELFF
TRBV15	NA	NA	TRBJ2-3	TGTGCCACCAGCAGAGGAGTAGCGGCCAGCACAGATACGCAGTATTTT	CATSRGVAASTDTQYF
TRBV27	TRBD2	NA	TRBJ2-3	TGTGCCAGCAGCACCCCGGGACTAGCGGCTAGCACAGATACGCAGTATTTT	CASSTPGLAASTDTQYF
TRBV30	NA	NA	TRBJ1-6	TGTGCCTGGCGGATTCCGGGACAAGATTCACCCCTCCACTTT	CAWRIPGQDSPLHF